Following are 15 T cell receptor beta chains from one sample sequenced in a study of blood T cell repertoires in COVID-19. Measured with immunoSEQ multiplex PCR; TCRdb has only the in-frame clones, and not every one. The sample comprises roughly 150,000 clones, 80% to 90% of which are singletons, and 13% rests with the top ten. The sequenced material came from peripheral blood. The receptors shown here come from a young man with COVID-19, enrolled during active disease.

The chain has TRBV20-1 and TRBJ1-2; D gene ambiguous. Germline values: CDR1 DFQATT, CDR2 SNEGSKA (reference sequence). V was trimmed by 5 bases and J by 4 bases, leaving 8 bases between them. CDR3 size: 11 residues. The CDR3 here is CSAYYFYGYTF. CDR3 bases: TGCAGTGCTTATTATTTCTATGGCTACACCTTC.

The J gene is TRBJ1-1, the V gene TRBV18; D unresolved. Deletions cut 3 bases from V and 1 base from J, with 12 bases between. CDR1 is KGHSH, CDR2 LQKENI, per germline. CDR3 size: 15 residues. The CDR3 spells CASSPAREPNTEAFF. As DNA, the CDR3 is TGTGCCAGCTCACCGGCTAGGGAGCCGAACACTGAAGCTTTCTTT.

V is TRBV6-2 or TRBV6-3 and J is TRBJ1-5; a possible D gene is TRBD1 (5 bases). The CDR3 has 16 amino acids. V was clipped by 2 bases and J by 2 bases, with 13 bases between them. Germline CDR1 MNHEY, CDR2 SVGEGT. CDR3 sequence reads: CASSYGRGGGNQPQHF. The CDR3 DNA sequence: TGTGCCAGCAGTTACGGACGGGGGGGTGGCAATCAGCCCCAGCATTTT.

The rearrangement links TRBV29-1 to TRBJ1-2, with TRBD1 as a possible D gene (6 bases). CDR3 size: 16 residues. V lost 4 bases and J 0 bases, leaving 18 bases between the germline ends. CDR1 is SQVTM and CDR2 is ANQGSEA in the germline V gene. The CDR3 spells CSVVSGQHHSNYGYTF. DNA for the CDR3: TGCAGCGTTGTGAGCGGACAGCACCACTCTAACTATGGCTACACCTTC.

The chain is built from TRBV4-1 and TRBJ2-2; 8 positions match TRBD1. This CDR3 region has 18 residues. With V trimmed by 3 bases and J by 0 bases, 9 bases remained unmatched. Germline lookup yields CDR1 MGHRA and CDR2 YSYEKL. This CDR3 is CASSHAFPGQANTGELFF. The CDR3 nucleotides are TGCGCCAGCAGCCATGCCTTCCCGGGACAGGCGAACACCGGGGAGCTGTTTTTT.

In the case of this clone: The junction and the germline gene differ at one end; a read error may be behind it. Here the CDR3 reads CAWTRGYNEKLLF. The DNA for the CDR3 is TGTGCCTGGACCCGAGGATATAATGAAAAACTGCTTTTT. The J gene is TRBJ1-4, the V gene TRBV30; D gene uncertain. The CDR3 runs 13 residues. The germline V gene encodes CDR1 GTSNPN and CDR2 SVGIG (reference sequence). The full variable domain, with the rest looked up from reference TRBV30 and TRBJ1-4, is SQTIHQWPATLVQPVGSPLSLECTVEGTSNPNLYWYRQAAGRGLQLLFYSVGIGQISSEVPQNLSASRPQDRQFILSSKKLLLSDSGFYLCAWTRGYNEKLLFGSGTQLSVL.

The sample holds a few counts of this clone. The V gene is TRBV5-1, the J gene TRBJ2-2, with a possible D match to TRBD1 (5 bases). The germline V gene has CDR1 SGHRS and CDR2 YFSETQ. The CDR3 contains 15 residues. Trimming took 2 bases from V and 0 from J, leaving 8 bases between them. This CDR3 reads CASSFDRSNTGELFF. CDR3 bases: TGCGCCAGCAGCTTTGACAGATCGAACACCGGGGAGCTGTTTTTT. The entire variable domain, with the rest obtained from reference TRBV5-1 and TRBJ2-2, is as follows: KAGVTQTPRYLIKTRGQQVTLSCSPISGHRSVSWYQQTPGQGLQFLFEYFSETQRNKGNFPGRFSGRQFSNSRSEMNVSTLELGDSALYLCASSFDRSNTGELFFGEGSRLTVL.

The J gene is TRBJ1-4, the V gene TRBV9; D is perhaps TRBD1 (6 bases). The germline CDR1 and CDR2 sequences are SGDLS and YYNGEE. Trimming shortened V by 4 bases and J by 0 bases, and 10 bases separated the two germline ends. CDR3 length: 15 residues. In DNA, the CDR3 is TGTGCCAGCAGCTTCCGGACAGCAACTAATGAAAAACTGTTTTTT. This encodes CASSFRTATNEKLFF.

The chain recombines TRBV5-8 with TRBJ2-3, with 14 nucleotides matching TRBD2. J gave up 4 bases and V 4 bases, and 2 bases lay outside the gene matches. The germline V gene has CDR1 SGHTS and CDR2 YDEGEE. The CDR3 consists of 15 residues. This chain's CDR3 is CASSPGLAGADTQYF. The DNA for the CDR3 is TGTGCCAGCAGCCCGGGACTAGCGGGAGCAGATACGCAGTATTTT. The full variable domain, in which reference TRBV5-8 and TRBJ2-3 provide the parts outside the CDR3, is EAGVTQSPTHLIKTRGQQATLRCSPISGHTSVYWYQQALGLGLQFLLWYDEGEERNRGNFPPRFSGRQFPNYSSELNVNALELEDSALYLCASSPGLAGADTQYFGPGTRLTVL.

The chain joins TRBV5-1 to TRBJ2-1, with unresolved D. The CDR3 loop spans 14 amino acids. Trimming took 1 base from V and 10 from J, leaving 15 bases between them. Germline loops: CDR1 SGHRS, CDR2 YFSETQ. DNA of the CDR3: TGCGCCAGCAGCTTGCGGTTAAATTTTCGAGAGCAGTTCTTC. It encodes CASSLRLNFREQFF.

This chain connects TRBV10-2 to TRBJ1-6; D uncertain. Germline CDR1 reads WSHSY; CDR2 reads SAAADI. The CDR3 length is 13 residues. V was shortened by 0 bases and J by 10 bases, with 7 bases between the two germline ends. The CDR3 coding sequence is TGCGCCAGCAGTGAGTCGTTAGCCTCACCCCTCCACTTT. Protein: CASSESLASPLHF.

This chain links TRBV4-1 with TRBJ2-1, with 10 bases that match TRBD2. V shed 5 bases and J 3 bases; nucleotides not matched to a gene: 7. Germline values: CDR1 MGHRA, CDR2 YSYEKL. The CDR3 consists of 16 residues. CDR3 in DNA: TGCGCCAGCAGCTATCCCGGGACTAGCGTCTACAATGAGCAGTTCTTC. Translation gives CASSYPGTSVYNEQFF.

The genes are TRBV28 and TRBJ2-3; no reliable D call. The CDR3 consists of 13 residues. Germline V lookup: CDR1 MDHEN, CDR2 SYDVKM. V lost 3 bases and J lost 2, with 6 bases in between. Here the CDR3 reads CASSLSHTDTQYF. In DNA form, the CDR3 reads TGTGCCAGCAGTTTGTCCCACACAGATACGCAGTATTTT.

The J gene is TRBJ2-1, the V gene TRBV7-9; 7 positions agree with TRBD1. The CDR3 totals 14 residues. Unmatched junction bases numbered 5, after V lost 7 bases and J lost 2 bases. Germline CDR1 and CDR2: SEHNR and FQNEAQ (reference sequence). The CDR3 protein is CASTPDRPYNEQFF. CDR3 DNA: TGTGCCAGCACCCCGGACAGGCCCTACAATGAGCAGTTCTTC.

This sequence joins TRBV5-6 and TRBJ1-3, with D maybe TRBD1 (6 bases). The CDR3 runs 18 residues. The germline V gene has CDR1 SGHDT and CDR2 YYEEEE. V dropped 2 bases and J dropped 1 base, with 19 bases sitting between them. CDR3 coding DNA: TGTGCCAGCAGCTTTTCAGGGTACAGGGAAGTATCTGGAAACACCATATATTTT. Its translation: CASSFSGYREVSGNTIYF.